The TCR beta chain under discussion was sequenced for a study of Ad26.COV2.S vaccination and SARS-CoV-2 variants. Study-level results: Substantial breadth was reportedly displayed by spike-specific CD8+ and CD4+ T cell responses after vaccination.

Treatment defined: about 20 received Ad26.COV2.S at low or high dose, single or two shots; 5 received placebo; per-sample allocation not given. The samples date from day 63 after the first vaccine or placebo injection. In the vaccine, an Ad26 vector expressed the SARS-CoV-2 spike of the Wuhan strain. The repertoire was sequenced with immunoSEQ multiplex PCR; TCRdb's copy has only in-frame clones and lacks some. The sample lists more than 300,000 clones, around 81% occurring once. Comments on this clone: Antigen unknown.

The V and J ends lost 5 bases and 8 bases, in that order; junction bases with no gene match: 8. Germline CDR1 SGHNT, CDR2 YENEEA. The CDR3 is 14 amino acids. This sequence originates from a person aged 18 to 65 who received the Ad26.COV2.S COVID-19 vaccine or a placebo. Sequencing used peripheral blood, obtained in a trial of Ad26.COV2.S vaccine versus placebo. J is TRBJ1-4 and V is TRBV11-3; 7 bases are shared with TRBD1. DNA of the CDR3: TGTGCCAGCAGCGCCGGGACAGTCCTCGAAAAACTGTTTTTT. Amino acids: CASSAGTVLEKLFF.